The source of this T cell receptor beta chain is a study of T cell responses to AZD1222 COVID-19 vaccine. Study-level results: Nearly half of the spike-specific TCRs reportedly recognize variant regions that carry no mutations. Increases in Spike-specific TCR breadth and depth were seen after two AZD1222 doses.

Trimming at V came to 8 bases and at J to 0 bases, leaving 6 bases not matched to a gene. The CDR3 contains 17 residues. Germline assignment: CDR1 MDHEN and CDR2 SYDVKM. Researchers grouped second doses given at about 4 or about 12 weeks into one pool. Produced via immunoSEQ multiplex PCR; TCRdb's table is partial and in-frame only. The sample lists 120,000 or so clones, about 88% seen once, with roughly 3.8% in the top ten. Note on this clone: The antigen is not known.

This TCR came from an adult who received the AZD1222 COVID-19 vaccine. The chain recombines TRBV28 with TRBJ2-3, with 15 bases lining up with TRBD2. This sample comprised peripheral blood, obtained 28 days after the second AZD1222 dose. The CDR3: CASRWGTSGRSTDTQYF. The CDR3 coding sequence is TGTGCCAGCCGATGGGGGACTAGCGGGAGGAGCACAGATACGCAGTATTTT.